This T cell receptor (beta chain) emerged from a study of blood T cell repertoires in COVID-19. Across the whole study: PBMCs, B-cell-depleted T cells, or T cells were the source of the cDNA or gDNA that made up the material.

The V and J ends lost 2 bases and 3 bases, in that order; junction bases with no gene match: 6. Germline V gene sequence: CDR1 MNHEY, CDR2 SVGEGT. CDR3 length: 16 amino acids. Per the study methods: Nucleated cell number was recorded as an estimate derived from reference gene primer amplification. Libraries were prepared by immunoSEQ multiplex PCR; TCRdb keeps only in-frame clonotypes and omits some of them. That table is the source of V, J and clone size, and D and trimming were worked out from the DNA. The table includes approximately 300,000 clones, 85% to 90% detected once. This sequence was found in a woman aged 40 to 50 with acute or convalescent COVID-19. The sequenced material came from peripheral blood. The chain uses TRBV6-2 or TRBV6-3 and TRBJ2-1; 8 nucleotides agree with TRBD2. The CDR3 reads CASSYSSGTSYNEQFF. The CDR3 DNA sequence: TGTGCCAGCAGTTACAGCTCCGGGACTAGCTACAATGAGCAGTTCTTC.